Included here is one T cell receptor beta chain sequence, with context. Different DNA sequences within this sample yield the same CDR3. In germline, CDR1 is SEHNR, CDR2 FQNEAQ (reference sequence). The CDR3 has 18 residues. Unmatched junction bases numbered 11, after V lost 5 bases and J lost 3 bases. Measured with immunoSEQ multiplex PCR; TCRdb has only the in-frame clones, and not every one. This table has around 35,000 clones, 90% to 95% appearing once. The record originates from a study of preoperative IRX-2 immunotherapy in early breast cancer. The treatment denotes: preoperative locoregional IRX-2 cytokine immunotherapy.

This TCR was recovered from a human donor with breast cancer. The sample here was taken from a patient treated with IRX-2 immunotherapy. The rearrangement joins TRBV7-9 to TRBJ2-3; 13 nucleotides line up with TRBD2. CDR3 region: CASSRWTSGSRGTDTQYF. As DNA, the CDR3 is TGTGCCAGCAGCAGATGGACTAGCGGGAGTCGAGGTACAGATACGCAGTATTTT.